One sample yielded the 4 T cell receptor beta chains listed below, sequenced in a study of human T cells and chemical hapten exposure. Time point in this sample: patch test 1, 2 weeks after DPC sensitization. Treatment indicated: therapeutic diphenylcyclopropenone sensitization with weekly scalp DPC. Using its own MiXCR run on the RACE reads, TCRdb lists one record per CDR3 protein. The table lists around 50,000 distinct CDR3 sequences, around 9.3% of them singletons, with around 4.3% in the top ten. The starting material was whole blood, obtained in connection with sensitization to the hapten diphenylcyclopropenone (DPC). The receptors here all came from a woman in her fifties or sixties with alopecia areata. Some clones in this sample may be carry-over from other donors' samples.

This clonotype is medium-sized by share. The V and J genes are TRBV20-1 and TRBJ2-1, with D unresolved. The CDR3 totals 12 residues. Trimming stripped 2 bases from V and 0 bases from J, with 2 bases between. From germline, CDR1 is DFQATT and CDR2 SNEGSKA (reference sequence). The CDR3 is CSARLSYNEQFF. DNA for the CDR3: TGCAGTGCTAGACTCTCCTACAATGAGCAGTTCTTC.

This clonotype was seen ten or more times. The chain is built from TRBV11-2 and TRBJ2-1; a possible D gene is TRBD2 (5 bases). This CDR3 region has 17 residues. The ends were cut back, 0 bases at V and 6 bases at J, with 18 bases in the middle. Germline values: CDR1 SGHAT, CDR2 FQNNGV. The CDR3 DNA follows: TGTGCCAGCAGCTTAGATCCTCGTTCCCTACTAGTCAATGAGCAGTTCTTC. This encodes CASSLDPRSLLVNEQFF. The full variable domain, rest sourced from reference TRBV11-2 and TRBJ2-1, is EAGVAQSPRYKIIEKRQSVAFWCNPISGHATLYWYQQILGQGPKLLIQFQNNGVVDDSQLPKDRFSAERLKGVDSTLKIQPAKLEDSAVYLCASSLDPRSLLVNEQFFGPGTRLTVL.

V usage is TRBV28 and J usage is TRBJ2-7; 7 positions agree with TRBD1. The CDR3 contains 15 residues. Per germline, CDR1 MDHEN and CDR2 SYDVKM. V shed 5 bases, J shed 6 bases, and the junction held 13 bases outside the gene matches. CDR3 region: CASSPGTAQTGEQYF. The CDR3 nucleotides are TGTGCCAGCAGTCCCGGGACAGCCCAGACGGGCGAGCAGTACTTC.

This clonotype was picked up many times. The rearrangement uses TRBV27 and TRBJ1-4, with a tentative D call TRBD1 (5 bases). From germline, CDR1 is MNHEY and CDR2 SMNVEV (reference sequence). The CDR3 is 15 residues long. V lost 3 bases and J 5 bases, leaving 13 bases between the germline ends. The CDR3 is CASSLWDGKNEKLFF. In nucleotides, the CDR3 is TGTGCCAGCAGTTTGTGGGACGGAAAAAATGAAAAACTGTTTTTT.